These T cell receptor beta chains were read from a single sample in a study of blood T cell repertoires in COVID-19. Generated by immunoSEQ multiplex PCR, the TCRdb table keeps only in-frame clones and is missing some. The sample lists a few hundred thousand clones, over 75% occurring once. The sequenced sample consisted of peripheral blood. These receptors were taken from a woman between 50 and 59 years old with acute or convalescent COVID-19. Both conserved end residues are part of each CDR3. The listing skips clone size in some rows; elsewhere it reads once, few, many or a size class.

cdr3_aa clone_size v_call
CASSVEVAGGGNLYGYTF once TRBV9
CASSLGLAGAYEQYF NA TRBV3-1/TRBV3-2
CSVEENTYNEQFF NA TRBV29-1
CASSLYSTALGEHF NA TRBV5-6
CASSYRLAGAGNEQFF NA TRBV6-5
CASSSWDRGPHF NA TRBV6-2/TRBV6-3
CATSGTGHGYTF once TRBV24-1
CASNPAGGREQYF NA TRBV7-2
CASSEYGPFSGANVLTF NA TRBV25-1
CASSFYRGANEKLFF few TRBV5-1
CASSQGNYGYTF NA TRBV28
CAWGTGRIYGYTF NA TRBV30
CASSVEGLNEKLFF NA TRBV2
CASSHAGTGTDTEAFF NA TRBV6-2/TRBV6-3
CASSLEGQGMQPQHF NA TRBV5-1
CASSIKAGLSGELFF NA TRBV19
CASSEGGGRETQYF NA TRBV25-1
CATSEAGGYEQYF NA TRBV24-1
CASSSQGNRNQPQHF NA TRBV27
CASSSLGRDEQFF NA TRBV7-9
CASSFRGGGTTEAFF NA TRBV7-2
CASSWTGQGGANVLTF once TRBV27
CASSQDAGVGYGYTF NA TRBV3-1/TRBV3-2
CASSVGTGGFRHNSPLHF NA TRBV9
CASSFPLVGRDYEQYF NA TRBV28
CASRNEPPLRREEGEQYF NA TRBV3-1/TRBV3-2
CASSLQVLAGGPGEQFF NA TRBV7-6
CASSLGQGKMNSPLHF NA TRBV5-1
CASSRPGQFGEQFF NA TRBV2
CASSSQQGDEQYF NA TRBV12-3/TRBV12-4
CASSRGEQPQHF few TRBV19
CASRGQNNGYTF few TRBV9
CASSVGAGDTVDSWDTQYF few TRBV9
CASSRPGSSYEQYF NA TRBV7-2
CASSPPPGYEQYF NA TRBV5-4
CASSEGPGTVQETQYF NA TRBV5-1
CASSPSAGIAETQYF NA TRBV18
CASRTAGNSPLHF NA TRBV6-5
CASSLDGSTGELFF NA TRBV7-3
CASSLARDRVREQYF NA TRBV7-9
CATSRDRTGEETQYF NA TRBV15
CASSPFRTGGTYGYTF NA TRBV18
CASLRVHNEQFF NA TRBV6-5
CASSFDLAGVRGSYEQYF once TRBV28
CASSVGGSDYTEAFF NA TRBV9
CASSQGPGRGPPNIQYF NA TRBV4-1
CASRPAGNTEAFF NA TRBV5-1
CASGEGGSYEQYF NA TRBV6-5
CASSEDTAPSDTQYF NA TRBV5-1
CASSKTGISNEKLFF NA TRBV6-5
CASSQDLGGQEKLFF once TRBV3-1/TRBV3-2
CASSFGSPGTSGYNEQFF NA TRBV11-3
CASSQGMGRVEAFF NA TRBV4-2
CASSFLVQSLPYNEQFF NA TRBV7-9
CASTKTSGSTYEQYF NA TRBV27